The source of this T cell receptor beta chain is a study of blood T cell repertoires in COVID-19. The overall study: COVID-19 samples collected from the United States, Italy and Spain covered acute and convalescent phases.

The repertoire was sequenced with immunoSEQ multiplex PCR; TCRdb's copy has only in-frame clones and lacks some. The table includes approximately 230,000 clones, roughly 90% detected once. The ends were cut back, 2 bases at V and 4 bases at J, with 18 bases in the middle. The CDR3 runs 18 residues. The germline CDR1 and CDR2 sequences are MNHEY and SMNVEV (reference sequence). J is TRBJ1-6 and V is TRBV27; weak D call: TRBD1 (5 bases). The sequenced sample was peripheral blood. This receptor was obtained from a man in his thirties or forties who had recovered from COVID-19. CDR3 nucleotide sequence: TGTGCCAGCAGTTTACTACGGGGCCGTGGGACTTATAATTCACCCCTCCACTTT. Its protein product is CASSLLRGRGTYNSPLHF.